This TCR beta chain came from a study of tumor-infiltrating lymphocytes in primary liver carcinoma (dated by TCRdb to the late 2010s). With respect to the entire study: Five patients with histopathologically diagnosed primary liver carcinoma underwent surgical resection in China between 2015 and March 2016. Reproducibility between technical replicate repertoires was high, with correlation coefficients above 0.95 and mean shared-clone rates approximately 0.88. TCRbeta repertoire sequencing covered 35 specimens from 5 patients: some 25 tumor regions, 5 adjacent noncancerous liver tissues and 5 peripheral blood samples. Across five regions of each liver tumor, along with adjacent normal tissue and blood, the study brought together TCRbeta repertoire sequencing, expression microarrays and whole-exome sequencing. Of the five patients, three men and two women aged 30 to 69 years, four had hepatocellular carcinoma and one had combined HCC and intrahepatic cholangiocarcinoma. Roughly 3.5 to 8 million productive TCRbeta reads were obtained per sample, and no significant difference in read depth was found between tissue types. The tumors of the five patients were staged as T1-T3 N0M0, with maximum diameters ranging from about 4 to 11 cm.

This clonotype is a singleton in its sample. Its binding antigen is unknown. One end of the junction fails to match germline, which may point to a read error. General study outcomes and caveats: Repertoire overlap was higher between tumor regions (mean about 36%) than tumor-adjacent (approximately 17%) or tumor-blood (approximately 14%) pairs, consistent with antigen-driven expansion. Because sequencing covered only the TCR beta chain and unpaired alpha chains were not captured, true repertoire diversity is likely underestimated. Compared with blood, tumors had a significantly larger share of the repertoire taken up by the top 250 clones (p = 0.039). Because the samples were bulk and unsorted, CD4+ and CD8+ T cell repertoires could not be compared. Only 4 or 5 patients were included in the study, and the authors note that the findings should be validated in a larger study.

Using a constant-region primer and ProtoScript II reverse transcriptase, TCRbeta-specific cDNA was reverse-transcribed from around 520 ng total RNA. The TCRbeta libraries were prepared through three rounds of nested multiplex PCR following a slightly modified ARM-PCR procedure. Multiplex TRBV1-TRBV30 forward primers and a Cbeta reverse primer were used in the first two PCR rounds, each of which was run for around 9 cycles. Sample barcodes and Illumina adapters were added in a final 25-cycle PCR with Deep VentR polymerase. Amplicons of 200-500 bp were gel-purified with a QIAquick gel extraction kit before sequencing. TCRbeta amplicons were sequenced on an Illumina HiSeq 2500 with 250-bp paired-end reads. The paper's data handling went like this. Trimmomatic v0.33 was used to quality-trim the reads, and FLASH v1.2.11 was used to merge paired reads so that full CDR3 sequences could be recovered. V, D and J germline segments were assigned to the rearranged TCRbeta sequences by MiGEC v1.2.1b. Clonotype statistics and Shannon-Wiener diversity indices were calculated with VDJtools v1.0.0. Except for diversity analysis, only each sample's 250 most abundant clonotypes were used in subsequent analyses to reduce sampling bias. TCRdb passed the public sequencing reads through fastp at Q25 and MiXCR, retaining productive beta sequences. Rows with a matching CDR3 protein are joined into one entry that keeps the most common DNA and genes. Here the V and J calls rest on TCRdb's processing, not on the authors' analysis. The sample table records about 310,000 distinct CDR3 sequences; around 50% of these occur just once. The ten largest clones add up to around 15% of the sample.

Blood RNA was extracted from unsorted whole blood with TRIzol reagent; germline DNA came from the DNeasy Blood & Tissue kit. At the time of sampling, the patients had chronic HBV infection and had not received any treatment. Before surgery, approximately 4 milliliters of peripheral blood were collected into K2EDTA tubes. From the germline V gene, CDR1 is SGHAT and CDR2 is FQNNGV. Measured from the cysteine to the phenylalanine, the CDR3 is 14 residues long. Left in the record is the CDR3 DNA by itself, 42 bases read in frame from the first base. The V gene is TRBV11-2 and the J gene is TRBJ2-7; TRBD2 fits 7 bases in the junction. The source material was peripheral blood. The receptor comes from a woman in her thirties with primary liver carcinoma and hepatitis B virus infection. The CDR3 corresponds to CASNLVAGAVEQYF. DNA sequence: TGTGCCAGCAACTTAGTCGCGGGAGCGGTAGAGCAGTACTTT.